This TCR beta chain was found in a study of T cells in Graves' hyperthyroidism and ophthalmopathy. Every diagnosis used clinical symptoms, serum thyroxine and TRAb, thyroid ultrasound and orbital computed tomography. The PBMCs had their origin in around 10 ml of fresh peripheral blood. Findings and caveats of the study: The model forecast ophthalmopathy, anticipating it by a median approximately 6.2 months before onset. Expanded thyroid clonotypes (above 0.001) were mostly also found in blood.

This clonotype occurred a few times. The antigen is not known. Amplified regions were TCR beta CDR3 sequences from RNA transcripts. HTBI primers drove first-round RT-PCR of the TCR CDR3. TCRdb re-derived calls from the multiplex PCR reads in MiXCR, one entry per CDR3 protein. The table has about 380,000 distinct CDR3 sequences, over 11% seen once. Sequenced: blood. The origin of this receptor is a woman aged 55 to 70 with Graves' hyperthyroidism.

The CDR3 nucleotides are TGTGCCAGCAGACGGCCAGGGGTCCGCCAAGAGACCCAGTACTTC. Translated, it gives CASRRPGVRQETQYF. This rearrangement joins TRBV12-3 or TRBV12-4 to TRBJ2-5; possible D gene TRBD1, 6 bases. The CDR3 totals 15 residues. V was cut by 6 bases and J by 1 base, with 15 bases left in between.